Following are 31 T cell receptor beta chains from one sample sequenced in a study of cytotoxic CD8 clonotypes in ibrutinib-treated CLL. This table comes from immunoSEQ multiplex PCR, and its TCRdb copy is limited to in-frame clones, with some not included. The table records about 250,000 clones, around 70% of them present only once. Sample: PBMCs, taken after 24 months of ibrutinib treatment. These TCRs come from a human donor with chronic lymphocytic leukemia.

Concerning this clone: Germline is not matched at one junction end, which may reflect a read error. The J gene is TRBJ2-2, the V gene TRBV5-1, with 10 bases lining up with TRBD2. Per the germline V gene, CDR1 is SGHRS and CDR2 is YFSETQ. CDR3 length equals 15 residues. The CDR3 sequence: CASTWLAGDTGELLF. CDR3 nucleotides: TGCGCCAGCACTTGGCTAGCGGGGGACACCGGGGAGCTGCTTTTT.

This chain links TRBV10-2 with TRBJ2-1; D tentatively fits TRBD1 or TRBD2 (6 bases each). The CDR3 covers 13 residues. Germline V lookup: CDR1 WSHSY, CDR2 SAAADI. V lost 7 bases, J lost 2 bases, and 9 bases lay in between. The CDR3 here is CASNGGAYNEQFF. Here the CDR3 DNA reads TGCGCCAGCAACGGGGGCGCCTACAATGAGCAGTTCTTC.

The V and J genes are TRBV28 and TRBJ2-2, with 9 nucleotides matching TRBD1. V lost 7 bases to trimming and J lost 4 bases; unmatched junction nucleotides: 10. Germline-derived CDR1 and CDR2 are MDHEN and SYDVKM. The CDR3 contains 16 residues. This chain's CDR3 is CASIEGTGRVTGELFF. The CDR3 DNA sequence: TGTGCCAGCATCGAAGGGACAGGGCGGGTCACCGGGGAGCTGTTTTTT.

The CDR3 nucleotides are TGTGCCACCAAGGCGGGAGAGACCCAGTACTTC. It is translated as CATKAGETQYF. The rearrangement uses TRBV10-3 and TRBJ2-5; possible D gene TRBD2, 5 bases. V lost 10 bases and J lost 4, with 10 bases in between. Germline V gives CDR1 ENHRY, CDR2 SYGVKD. This CDR3 has 11 amino acids.

The CDR3: CASSLNGEQYF. The CDR3 nucleotides are TGTGCCAGCAGCCTTAACGGCGAGCAGTACTTC. The rearrangement uses TRBV28 and TRBJ2-7; D gene uncertain. Germline lookup yields CDR1 MDHEN and CDR2 SYDVKM. V lost 6 bases, J lost 6 bases, and 9 bases lay in between. CDR3 length equals 11 residues.

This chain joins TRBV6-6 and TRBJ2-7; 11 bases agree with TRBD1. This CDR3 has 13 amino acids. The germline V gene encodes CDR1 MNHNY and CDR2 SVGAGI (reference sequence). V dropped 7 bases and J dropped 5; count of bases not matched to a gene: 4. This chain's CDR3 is CASTRDRGNEQYF. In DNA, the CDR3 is TGTGCCAGCACCAGGGACAGGGGGAACGAGCAGTACTTC.

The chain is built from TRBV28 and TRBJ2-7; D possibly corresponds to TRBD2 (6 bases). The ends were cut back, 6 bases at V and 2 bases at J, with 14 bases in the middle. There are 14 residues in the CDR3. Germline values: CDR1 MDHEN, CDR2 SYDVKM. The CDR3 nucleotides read TGTGCCAGCAGCCCCAGACGGGGGACCTACGAGCAGTACTTC. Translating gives CASSPRRGTYEQYF.

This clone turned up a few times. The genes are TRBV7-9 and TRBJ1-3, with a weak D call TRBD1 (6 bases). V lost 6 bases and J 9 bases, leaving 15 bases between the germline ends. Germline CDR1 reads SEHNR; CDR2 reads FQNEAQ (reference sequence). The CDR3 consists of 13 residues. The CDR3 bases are TGTGCCAGCAGAACCGACAGGCCCCCCACCATATATTTT. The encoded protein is CASRTDRPPTIYF.

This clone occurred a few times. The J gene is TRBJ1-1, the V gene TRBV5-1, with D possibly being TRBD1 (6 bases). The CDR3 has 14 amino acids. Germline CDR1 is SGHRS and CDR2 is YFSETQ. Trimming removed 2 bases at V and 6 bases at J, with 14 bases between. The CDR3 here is CASSFNTGFAEAFF. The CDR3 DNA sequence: TGCGCCAGCAGCTTTAATACAGGGTTCGCTGAAGCTTTCTTT.

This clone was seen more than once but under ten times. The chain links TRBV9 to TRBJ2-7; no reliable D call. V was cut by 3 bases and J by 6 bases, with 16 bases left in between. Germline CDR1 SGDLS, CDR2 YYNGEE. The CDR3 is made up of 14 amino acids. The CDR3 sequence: CASSARADSVEQYF. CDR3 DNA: TGTGCCAGCAGCGCCCGGGCCGACTCCGTCGAGCAGTACTTC.

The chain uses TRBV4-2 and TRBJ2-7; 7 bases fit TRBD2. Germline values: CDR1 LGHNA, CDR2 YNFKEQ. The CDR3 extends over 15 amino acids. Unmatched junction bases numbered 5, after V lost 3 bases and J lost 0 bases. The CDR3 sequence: CASSHRTSDSYEQYF. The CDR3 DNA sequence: TGTGCCAGCAGCCACAGAACTAGCGACTCCTACGAGCAGTACTTC.

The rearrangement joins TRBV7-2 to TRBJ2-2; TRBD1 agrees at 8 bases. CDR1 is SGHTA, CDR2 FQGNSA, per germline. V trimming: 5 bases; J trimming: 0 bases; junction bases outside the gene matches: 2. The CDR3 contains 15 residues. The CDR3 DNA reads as TGTGCCAGCAGCAACAGGGGGTCGAACACCGGGGAGCTGTTTTTT. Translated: CASSNRGSNTGELFF.

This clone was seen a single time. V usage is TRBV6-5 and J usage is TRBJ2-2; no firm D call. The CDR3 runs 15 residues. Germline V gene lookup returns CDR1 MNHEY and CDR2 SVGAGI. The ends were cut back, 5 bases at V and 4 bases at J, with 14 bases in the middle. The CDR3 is CASSALSERTGELFF. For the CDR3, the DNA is TGTGCCAGCAGTGCTTTAAGCGAACGCACCGGGGAGCTGTTTTTT.

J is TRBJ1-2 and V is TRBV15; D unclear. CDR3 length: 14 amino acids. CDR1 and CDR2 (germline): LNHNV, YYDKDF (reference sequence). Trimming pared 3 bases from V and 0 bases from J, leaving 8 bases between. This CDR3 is CATSSDMSNYGYTF. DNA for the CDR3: TGTGCCACCAGCAGCGACATGTCTAACTATGGCTACACCTTC.

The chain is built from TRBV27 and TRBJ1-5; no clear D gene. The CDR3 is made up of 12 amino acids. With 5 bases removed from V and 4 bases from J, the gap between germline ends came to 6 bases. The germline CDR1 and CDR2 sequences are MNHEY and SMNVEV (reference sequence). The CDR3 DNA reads TGTGCCAGCAGTAAGCCAAATCAGCCCCAGCATTTT. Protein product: CASSKPNQPQHF.

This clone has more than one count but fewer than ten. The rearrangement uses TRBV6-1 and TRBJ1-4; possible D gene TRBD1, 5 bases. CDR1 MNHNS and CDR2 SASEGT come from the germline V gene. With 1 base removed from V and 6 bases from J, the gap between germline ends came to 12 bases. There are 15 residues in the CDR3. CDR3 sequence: CASSEGRGLDEKLFF. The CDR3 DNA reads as TGTGCCAGCAGTGAAGGGCGGGGGTTGGATGAAAAACTGTTTTTT.

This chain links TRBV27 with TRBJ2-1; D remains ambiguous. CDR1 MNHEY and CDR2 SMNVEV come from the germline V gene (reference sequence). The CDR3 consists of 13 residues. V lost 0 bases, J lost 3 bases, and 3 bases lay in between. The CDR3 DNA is TGTGCCAGCAGTTTATCTGTCTACAATGAGCAGTTCTTC. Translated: CASSLSVYNEQFF.

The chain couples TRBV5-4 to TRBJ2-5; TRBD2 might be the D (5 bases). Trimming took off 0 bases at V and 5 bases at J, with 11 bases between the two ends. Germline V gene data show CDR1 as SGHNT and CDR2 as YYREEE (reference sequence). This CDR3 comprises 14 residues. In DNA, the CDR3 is TGTGCCAGCAGCTTGGACGGGGAACTGGAGACCCAGTACTTC. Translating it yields CASSLDGELETQYF.

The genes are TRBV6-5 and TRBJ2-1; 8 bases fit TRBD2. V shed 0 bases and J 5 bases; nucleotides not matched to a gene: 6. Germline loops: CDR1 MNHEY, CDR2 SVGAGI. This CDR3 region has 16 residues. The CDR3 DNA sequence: TGTGCCAGCAGTTACTCAAGCGGGAGCTCAGACAATGAGCAGTTCTTC. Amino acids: CASSYSSGSSDNEQFF.

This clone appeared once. The CDR3 spells CASTTKVAGDYEQYF. CDR3 coding DNA: TGTGCCAGCACCACAAAAGTGGCAGGGGACTACGAGCAGTACTTC. The chain uses TRBV7-2 and TRBJ2-7, with a possible D match to TRBD1 (6 bases). The CDR3 has 15 residues. Germline-derived CDR1 and CDR2 are SGHTA and FQGNSA. The V end was cut by 7 bases, the J end by 3 bases, with 19 bases between.

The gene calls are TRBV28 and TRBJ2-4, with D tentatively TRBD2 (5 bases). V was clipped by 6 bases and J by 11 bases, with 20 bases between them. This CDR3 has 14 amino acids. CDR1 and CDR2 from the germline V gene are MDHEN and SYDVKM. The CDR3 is CASRIGLLGKVQYF. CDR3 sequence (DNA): TGTGCCAGCAGGATCGGACTCCTTGGAAAGGTTCAGTACTTC.

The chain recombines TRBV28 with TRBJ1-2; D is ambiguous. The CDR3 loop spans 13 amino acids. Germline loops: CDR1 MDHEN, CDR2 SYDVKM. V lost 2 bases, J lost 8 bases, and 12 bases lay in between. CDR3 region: CASSLGRGLGYTF. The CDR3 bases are TGTGCCAGCAGTTTAGGCCGGGGTTTGGGCTACACCTTC.

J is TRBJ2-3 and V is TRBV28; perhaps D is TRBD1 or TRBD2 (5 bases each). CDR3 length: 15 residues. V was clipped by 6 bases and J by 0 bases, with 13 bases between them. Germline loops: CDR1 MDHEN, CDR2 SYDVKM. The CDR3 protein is CASSRPGLSTDTQYF. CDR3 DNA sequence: TGTGCCAGCAGCCGGCCGGGGCTGAGCACAGATACGCAGTATTTT.

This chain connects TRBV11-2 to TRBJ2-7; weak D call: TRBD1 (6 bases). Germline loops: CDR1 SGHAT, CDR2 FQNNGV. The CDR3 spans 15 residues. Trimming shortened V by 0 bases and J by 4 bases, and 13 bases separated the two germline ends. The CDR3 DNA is TGTGCCAGCAGCTTAGATTTGGGGGCCGGGTACGAGCAGTACTTC. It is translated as CASSLDLGAGYEQYF.

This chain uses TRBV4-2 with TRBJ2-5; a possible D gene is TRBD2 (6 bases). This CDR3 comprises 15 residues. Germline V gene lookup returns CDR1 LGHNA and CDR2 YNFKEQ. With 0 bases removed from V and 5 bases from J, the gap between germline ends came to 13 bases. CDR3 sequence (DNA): TGTGCCAGCAGCCAAGATCCGGCTAGCGCTGAGACCCAGTACTTC. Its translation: CASSQDPASAETQYF.

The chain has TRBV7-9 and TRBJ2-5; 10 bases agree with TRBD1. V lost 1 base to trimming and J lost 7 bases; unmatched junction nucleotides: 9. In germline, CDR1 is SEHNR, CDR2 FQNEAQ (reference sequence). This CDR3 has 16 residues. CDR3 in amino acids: CASSLVWTGGLGTQYF. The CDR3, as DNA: TGTGCCAGCAGCTTAGTCTGGACAGGGGGTCTCGGGACCCAGTACTTC. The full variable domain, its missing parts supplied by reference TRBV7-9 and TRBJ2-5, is DTGVSQNPRHKITKRGQNVTFRCDPISEHNRLYWYRQTLGQGPEFLTYFQNEAQLEKSRLLSDRFSAERPKGSFSTLEIQRTEQGDSAMYLCASSLVWTGGLGTQYFGPGTRLLVL.

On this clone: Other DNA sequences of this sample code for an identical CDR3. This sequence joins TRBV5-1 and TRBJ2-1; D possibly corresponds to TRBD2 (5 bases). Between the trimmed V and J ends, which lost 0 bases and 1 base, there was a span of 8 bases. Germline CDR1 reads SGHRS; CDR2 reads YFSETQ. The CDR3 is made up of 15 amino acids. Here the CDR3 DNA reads TGCGCCAGCAGCTTGGAGGGCGGGTCCTACAATGAGCAGTTCTTC. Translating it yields CASSLEGGSYNEQFF.

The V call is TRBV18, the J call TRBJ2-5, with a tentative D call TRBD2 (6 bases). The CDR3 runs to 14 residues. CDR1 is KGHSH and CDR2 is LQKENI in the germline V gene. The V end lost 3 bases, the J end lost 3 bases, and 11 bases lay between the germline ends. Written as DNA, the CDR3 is TGTGCCAGCTCACCGGGATGGGGGGAAGAGACCCAGTACTTC. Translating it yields CASSPGWGEETQYF.

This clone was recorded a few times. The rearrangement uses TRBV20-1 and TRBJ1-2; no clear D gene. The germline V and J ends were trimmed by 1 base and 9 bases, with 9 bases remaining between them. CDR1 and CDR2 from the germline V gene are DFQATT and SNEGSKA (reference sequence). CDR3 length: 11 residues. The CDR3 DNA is TGCAGTGCTAGAGTCGGGCGTCGCTACACCTTC. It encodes CSARVGRRYTF.

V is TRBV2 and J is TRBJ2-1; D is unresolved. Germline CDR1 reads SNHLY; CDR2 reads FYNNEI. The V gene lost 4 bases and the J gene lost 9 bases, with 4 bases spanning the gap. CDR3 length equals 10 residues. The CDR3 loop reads CASSVGEQFF. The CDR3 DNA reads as TGTGCCAGCAGTGTGGGTGAGCAGTTCTTC.

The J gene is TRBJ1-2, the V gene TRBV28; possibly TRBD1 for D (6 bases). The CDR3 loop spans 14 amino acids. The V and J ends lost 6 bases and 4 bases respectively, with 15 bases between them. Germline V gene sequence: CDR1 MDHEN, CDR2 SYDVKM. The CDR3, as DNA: TGTGCCAGCAGAGAGGGGGGCGGCGGCTATGGCTACACCTTC. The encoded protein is CASREGGGGYGYTF.